This entry concerns a single TCR beta chain. Its antigen specificity is not known. Base qualities were left out, and no much larger clone turns up one base away. To sequence the TCRbeta CDR3 region, genomic DNA was isolated from the sorted cells. The immunoSEQ Assay was used for sequencing of TCRbeta CDR3 regions. TCRdb's version of the immuneACCESS table is confined to in-frame rearrangements and falls short of the full clone set. An unresolved V gene accounts for under half of the shortfall where checked; the remainder is of unknown origin. The sample data list 130,000 or so clones, and about 92% of these were observed just once. The ten most abundant clones make up 0.9% to 1.2% of the sample. This entry is derived from a study of OX40 agonist ivuxolimab in advanced cancers. Study-wide context: The costimulatory receptor OX40 (CD134) was targeted by ivuxolimab, a fully human IgG2 agonistic monoclonal antibody. Intravenous ivuxolimab was administered to patients every 2 weeks at six dose levels: 0.01, 0.1, 0.3, 1.5, 3 and 10 mg/kg. Of the 50 or so patients in dose escalation, 19 had hepatocellular carcinoma, roughly 15 had melanoma, 9 had renal cell carcinoma and 9 had head and neck cancer. A male proportion of roughly 80% and a mean age of 60 years, ranging from roughly 23 to 85, were recorded for the dose-escalation cohort. Patients were allowed to have had prior anti-PD-1, anti-PD-L1 or anti-CTLA-4 therapy, and 30% to 40% of the dose-escalation patients had previously received checkpoint inhibitors. Partial responses occurred in three dose-escalation patients: two with cutaneous melanoma and one with hepatocellular carcinoma. Peripheral TCRbeta sequencing aimed to test whether ivuxolimab altered TCR sequence diversity and caused clonal T-cell expansion. The monotherapy dose-escalation portion (N ≈ 55 patients) of the phase I ivuxolimab trial is reported in the paper. Study-level results and caveats: Which antigens the clonally expanded peripheral T cells were specific for was not determined. Low levels of normalized T-cell clonal expansion were also seen in some patients who did not respond. At doses of 0.1 to 3.0 mg/kg, clonal expansion of both CD4+ and CD8+ T cells in blood was seen between baseline and week 6. After ivuxolimab, CD8+ T cells had more expanded clones than CD4+ T cells on average. In the 0.1-3.0 mg/kg groups, partial responders had among the lowest normalized peripheral clonal expansion, particularly in CD8+ T cells.

After removal of 5 bases from V and 6 bases from J, the junction retains 11 bases not matched to a gene. Per the germline V gene, ENHRY is the CDR1 and SYGVKD is the CDR2. From its cysteine to its phenylalanine, the CDR3 spans 17 amino acids. Of all the DNA, just the CDR3 is kept, 51 bases in frame from base 1. Patients with autoimmune disease history or receiving systemic immunosuppression were excluded from the trial. In every dose cohort, peripheral blood was drawn for TCR sequencing at baseline, cycle 4 day 1, and cycle 7 day 1. Samples were obtained from an open-label, multicenter, first-in-human phase I dose-escalation trial of ivuxolimab. The trial enrolled adults with locally advanced or metastatic head and neck squamous cell, hepatocellular, melanoma or renal cell carcinoma. Before TCR sequencing, CD4+ and CD8+ T cells were separately sorted from peripheral blood.

This chain is built from TRBV10-3 and TRBJ2-2, with TRBD1 identical over 11 junction bases. This specimen was CD4+ or CD8+ T cells sorted from blood, taken in a trial of the OX40 agonist ivuxolimab. The sequence derives from an adult with an advanced solid tumor such as melanoma, head and neck, liver or kidney cancer. CDR3 protein: CAISRTGGPIDSGELFF. Read as DNA, the sequence is TGTGCCATCAGTAGGACAGGGGGCCCGATCGACTCCGGGGAGCTGTTTTTT.